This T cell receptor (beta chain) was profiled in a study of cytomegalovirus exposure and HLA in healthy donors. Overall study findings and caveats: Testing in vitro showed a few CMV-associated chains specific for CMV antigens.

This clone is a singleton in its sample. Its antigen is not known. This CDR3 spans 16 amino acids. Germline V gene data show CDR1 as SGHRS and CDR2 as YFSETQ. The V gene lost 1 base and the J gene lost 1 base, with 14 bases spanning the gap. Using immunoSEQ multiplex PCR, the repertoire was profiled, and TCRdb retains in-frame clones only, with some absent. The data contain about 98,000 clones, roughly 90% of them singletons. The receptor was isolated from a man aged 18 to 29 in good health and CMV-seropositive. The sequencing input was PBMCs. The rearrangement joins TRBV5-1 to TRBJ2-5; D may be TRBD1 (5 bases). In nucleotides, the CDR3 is TGCGCCAGCAGCTTGCTTGGGGCGCAAGTCCAAGAGACCCAGTACTTC. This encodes CASSLLGAQVQETQYF.